The 22 T cell receptor beta chains in this list originate from one sample, sequenced in a study of T cell clonality in common variable immunodeficiency. Produced via immunoSEQ multiplex PCR; TCRdb's table is partial and in-frame only. This record lists approximately 37,000 clones, none seen once only, and the top ten clones contain approximately 3.5%. Sequences were obtained from peripheral blood mononuclear cells. These receptors were obtained from a person aged 18 to 69 in good health.

This clone has a count of ten or more. The read is 3 residues too short to cover the CDR3 end, so that end is filled in from the germline J gene. The chain links TRBV29-1 to TRBJ1-2, with 7 nucleotides matching TRBD1. The CDR3 covers 17 residues. The germline V gene has CDR1 SQVTM and CDR2 ANQGSEA. V gave up 1 base and J gave up 5 bases; unmatched junction bases: 16. Incomplete CDR3 DNA: TGCAGCGTTGAAGGGCGGGGACAGCCCGCCACCCCGTATGGC. This encodes CSVEGRGQPATPYG. The whole CDR3 protein reads CSVEGRGQPATPYGYTF.

There are many counts of this clone. Read data end 3 residues before the CDR3 end; the end is taken from the germline J gene. The V gene is TRBV20-1, the J gene TRBJ2-5; D is unclear. Germline V gene sequence: CDR1 DFQATT, CDR2 SNEGSKA (reference sequence). There are 14 residues in the CDR3. V gave up 4 bases and J gave up 2 bases, with 14 bases separating them. The sequenced CDR3 bases are TGCAGTGCTACTACGACTCCCCTGCAAGAGACC. Amino acid sequence: CSATTTPLQET. The whole CDR3 sequence is CSATTTPLQETQYF.

This clone was seen repeatedly, ten times or more. Coverage ceases 3 residues before the CDR3 finishes, and the germline J gene fills in the end. This chain links TRBV30 with TRBJ2-1; D perhaps matches TRBD2 (6 bases). The V gene lost 3 bases and the J gene lost 0 bases, with 12 bases spanning the gap. The germline V gene has CDR1 GTSNPN and CDR2 SVGIG (reference sequence). This CDR3 region has 15 residues. The CDR3 reads CAWRFSGLSYNEQFF. CDR3 bases read: TGTGCCTGGAGGTTTAGCGGACTCTCCTACAATGAG.

This clone was detected a few times. The CDR3 end falls 3 residues outside the read, so it is completed with the germline J gene. The rearrangement links TRBV5-4 to TRBJ1-6, with D perhaps TRBD1 (6 bases). CDR1 is SGHNT, CDR2 YYREEE, per germline (reference sequence). The CDR3 contains 14 residues. V lost 0 bases to trimming and J lost 6 bases, with 7 bases between them. The CDR3 protein is CASSLGQVNSPLHF. The covered CDR3 bases are TGTGCCAGCAGCTTGGGACAGGTTAATTCACCC.

This clone was seen more than once but under ten times. The read comes to an end 3 residues before the CDR3 does, leaving the germline J gene to fill in the end. The V gene is TRBV30, the J gene TRBJ2-5, with 14 bases identical to TRBD2. With 2 bases clipped from V and 1 base from J, the junction kept 9 bases outside the gene matches. Germline-derived CDR1 and CDR2 are GTSNPN and SVGIG (reference sequence). This CDR3 spans 18 amino acids. The CDR3 sequence is CAWSQTGLAGGPQETQYF. Incomplete CDR3 DNA: TGTGCCTGGAGTCAAACCGGACTAGCGGGGGGACCCCAAGAGACC.

This clone has at least ten counts. The read terminates 3 residues ahead of where the CDR3 ends, so the germline J gene completes it. The J gene is TRBJ1-2, the V gene TRBV19; D is unresolved. This CDR3 comprises 12 residues. Germline V gene sequence: CDR1 LNHDA, CDR2 SQIVND (reference sequence). CDR3 bases read: TGTGCCAGTAGTGTCGACTGGTACCGC. Residues: CASSVDWYR. The full-length CDR3 reads as CASSVDWYRYTF. The entire variable domain, with the rest obtained from reference TRBV19 and TRBJ1-2, is as follows: DGGITQSPKYLFRKEGQNVTLSCEQNLNHDAMYWYRQDPGQGLRLIYYSQIVNDFQKGDIAEGYSVSREKKESFPLTVTSAQKNPTAFYLCASSVDWYRYTFGSGTRLTVV.

With regard to this clone: The CDR3 is cut off 3 residues early in the read; its end comes from the germline J gene. This chain joins TRBV30 and TRBJ2-5; 8 nucleotides line up with TRBD2. This CDR3 is built from 14 residues. Germline loops: CDR1 GTSNPN, CDR2 SVGIG (reference sequence). J lost 6 bases, V lost 5 bases, and 11 bases had no gene match. CDR3 DNA (partial): TGTGCCTGGTCGAACGGGGGGGCCGTGAAGACC. This gives the protein CAWSNGGAVKT. The full CDR3 protein reads CAWSNGGAVKTQYF.

This clone showed up many times. The read ends 3 residues shy of where the CDR3 ends; the end is completed using the germline J gene. V gene TRBV11-3 combines with J gene TRBJ2-1; no reliable D call. This CDR3 spans 15 amino acids. CDR1 is SGHNT, CDR2 YENEEA, per germline. V was trimmed by 6 bases and J by 6 bases, leaving 18 bases between them. The chain's CDR3 is CASSRESTAPNEQFF. The sequenced CDR3 bases are TGTGCCAGCAGTCGCGAGTCCACAGCTCCCAATGAG.

About this clone itself: The read falls 3 residues short of the CDR3 end, and the missing part is taken from the germline J gene. The chain recombines TRBV7-9 with TRBJ2-3; D might be TRBD2 (5 bases). The germline CDR1 and CDR2 sequences are SEHNR and FQNEAQ (reference sequence). The CDR3 covers 15 residues. Partial CDR3 DNA: TGTGCCAGCAGCGACTTGGTGGGCGGGTGGGAGACG. Translated, it gives CASSDLVGGWET. The complete CDR3 reads CASSDLVGGWETQYF. Filled out from reference TRBV7-9 and TRBJ2-3, the complete variable domain reads DTGVSQNPRHKITKRGQNVTFRCDPISEHNRLYWYRQTLGQGPEFLTYFQNEAQLEKSRLLSDRFSAERPKGSFSTLEIQRTEQGDSAMYLCASSDLVGGWETQYFGPGTRLTVL.

In this sample, this clone turned up many times. CDR3 in amino acids: CASTVQGTTDTQYF. The sequenced part of the CDR3 DNA is TGTGCCAGTACCGTCCAGGGAACGACAGATACG. This rearrangement joins TRBV19 to TRBJ2-3; a weak D match, TRBD1 (5 bases). The read ends 3 residues shy of where the CDR3 ends; the end is completed using the germline J gene. CDR3 length equals 14 residues. Germline CDR1 LNHDA, CDR2 SQIVND (reference sequence). V lost 7 bases, J lost 3 bases, and 14 bases lay in between. Together with reference TRBV19 and TRBJ2-3, the CDR3 gives the full variable domain: DGGITQSPKYLFRKEGQNVTLSCEQNLNHDAMYWYRQDPGQGLRLIYYSQIVNDFQKGDIAEGYSVSREKKESFPLTVTSAQKNPTAFYLCASTVQGTTDTQYFGPGTRLTVL.

This clone was recorded many times. The read is 3 residues too short to cover the CDR3 end, so that end is filled in from the germline J gene. The chain links TRBV7-3 to TRBJ2-2; D gene ambiguous. This CDR3 spans 15 amino acids. V lost 1 base, J lost 5 bases, and 11 bases lay in between. Germline V gene lookup returns CDR1 SGHTA and CDR2 FQGTGA. CDR3 bases read: TGTGCCAGCAGCTTAAACTCATTGAGTACCGGGGAG. Protein: CASSLNSLSTGE. The complete CDR3 reads CASSLNSLSTGELFF.

The sample holds many counts of this clone. The sequence runs out 3 residues before the end of the CDR3; the remainder is reconstructed from the germline J gene. The rearrangement joins TRBV19 to TRBJ2-1; TRBD2 agrees at 7 bases. CDR1 and CDR2 (germline): LNHDA, SQIVND (reference sequence). Trimming cost V 7 bases and J 8 bases; bases outside gene matches: 14. This CDR3 is built from 15 residues. The CDR3 DNA, read in part, is TGTGCCAGTACCTCTGCTAGCGGAAGAGGGGATGAG. Its translation is CASTSASGRGDE. The full CDR3 sequence reads CASTSASGRGDEQFF.

Concerning this clone: The CDR3 extends 3 residues past the end of the read, so its final part is completed from the germline J gene. The chain links TRBV19 to TRBJ2-3; perhaps TRBD2 as D (6 bases). The CDR3 extends over 16 amino acids. Germline assignment: CDR1 LNHDA and CDR2 SQIVND (reference sequence). The V end lost 6 bases, the J end lost 2 bases, and 18 bases lay between the germline ends. The sequenced CDR3 bases are TGTGCCAGTAGACCCCCCGGGACTTGGACCACAGATACG. Translating gives CASRPPGTWTTDT. The full CDR3 is CASRPPGTWTTDTQYF.

This clone has at least ten counts. The read is 3 residues too short to cover the CDR3 end, so that end is filled in from the germline J gene. This chain links TRBV11-2 with TRBJ1-5; 9 positions match TRBD1. Germline loops: CDR1 SGHAT, CDR2 FQNNGV. The V segment lost 5 bases and the J segment 6 bases; nucleotides outside the gene matches: 5. This CDR3 region has 14 residues. This CDR3 is CASSQDRGGQPQHF. Partial CDR3 DNA: TGTGCCAGCAGCCAGGACAGGGGCGGTCAGCCC.

This clone was counted many times. The CDR3 end lies 3 residues beyond the end of the read and is filled in from the germline J gene. This sequence joins TRBV29-1 and TRBJ2-5; 9 bases fit TRBD1. CDR3 length: 15 amino acids. Germline V gene lookup returns CDR1 SQVTM and CDR2 ANQGSEA. V lost 4 bases to trimming and J lost 5 bases; unmatched junction nucleotides: 11. The CDR3 region is CSVVGGQGVGETQYF. The sequenced part of the CDR3 DNA is TGCAGCGTTGTTGGGGGACAGGGAGTTGGGGAGACC.

This clone was recorded many times. Read data end 3 residues before the CDR3 end; the end is taken from the germline J gene. The V gene is TRBV6-2 or TRBV6-3, the J gene TRBJ2-3; no reliable D call. Trimming cost V 2 bases and J 6 bases, with 12 bases left between them. The V gene's germline CDR1 is MNHEY and CDR2 SVGEGT. The CDR3 is 14 residues long. CDR3 sequence reads: CASSYGVSMDTQYF. The sequenced CDR3 bases are TGTGCCAGCAGTTACGGTGTTAGCATGGATACG.

Details on this clone: Sequencing ends 3 residues short of the CDR3 end; the germline J gene provides the rest. The V gene is TRBV7-2, the J gene TRBJ2-1; 8 bases are a match to TRBD2. Unmatched junction bases numbered 5, after V lost 0 bases and J lost 4 bases. The CDR3 extends over 16 amino acids. Germline lookup yields CDR1 SGHTA and CDR2 FQGNSA. The part of the CDR3 DNA that was read is TGTGCCAGCAGCTTAGCTAGCGGGGCCGGATACAATGAG. It yields the protein CASSLASGAGYNE. The complete CDR3 sequence is CASSLASGAGYNEQFF. The full variable domain, rest sourced from reference TRBV7-2 and TRBJ2-1, is GAGVSQSPSNKVTEKGKDVELRCDPISGHTALYWYRQSLGQGLEFLIYFQGNSAPDKSGLPSDRFSAERTGGSVSTLTIQRTQQEDSAVYLCASSLASGAGYNEQFFGPGTRLTVL.

This clone was found many times. The read comes to an end 3 residues before the CDR3 does, leaving the germline J gene to fill in the end. This rearrangement joins TRBV28 to TRBJ2-3; tentative D call: TRBD1 (5 bases). The CDR3 covers 15 residues. CDR1 is MDHEN and CDR2 is SYDVKM in the germline V gene. V lost 3 bases to trimming and J lost 1 base, with 11 bases between them. Partial CDR3 DNA: TGTGCCAGCAGTTTCCGGACATCCCGCACAGATACG. Residues: CASSFRTSRTDT. The whole CDR3 sequence is CASSFRTSRTDTQYF.

This clone was counted ten times or more. Sequencing ends 3 residues short of the CDR3 end; the germline J gene provides the rest. V is TRBV7-8 and J is TRBJ2-5, with no clear D. The V and J ends lost 1 base and 5 bases respectively, with 5 bases between them. The CDR3 sequence is 12 residues long. Germline lookup yields CDR1 SGHVS and CDR2 FQNEAQ. The CDR3 spells CASSLVSETQYF. The part of the CDR3 DNA that was read is TGTGCCAGCAGCTTAGTTTCTGAGACC.

About this clone itself: Read data end 3 residues before the CDR3 end; the end is taken from the germline J gene. The chain combines TRBV30 with TRBJ1-2; the D is unclear. The CDR3 is made up of 15 amino acids. Per germline, CDR1 GTSNPN and CDR2 SVGIG (reference sequence). The CDR3 protein is CAWSVGLASYNDYTF. The covered CDR3 bases are TGTGCCTGGAGTGTAGGTCTAGCCTCCTACAATGAC.

Remarks on this clone: The read is 3 residues too short to cover the CDR3 end, so that end is filled in from the germline J gene. V usage is TRBV19 and J usage is TRBJ2-7; 8 positions match TRBD1. V was pared by 11 bases and J by 0 bases, with 12 bases of the junction left unmatched. CDR1 and CDR2 from the germline V gene are LNHDA and SQIVND (reference sequence). The CDR3 sequence is 15 residues long. The covered CDR3 bases are TGTGCCTCCCAAGAACGGACAGGGCCCTCCTACGAG. It codes for CASQERTGPSYE. The CDR3 in full is CASQERTGPSYEQYF.

This clone came up many times. From the germline J gene comes the end of the CDR3, since the read stops 3 residues before it. The V and J genes are TRBV5-1 and TRBJ1-1; 7 positions agree with TRBD1. Germline CDR1 and CDR2: SGHRS and YFSETQ. This CDR3 contains 15 residues. V lost 4 bases and J lost 1; bases outside the gene matches: 7. The CDR3 region is CASSGGTAQNTEAFF. The sequenced part of the CDR3 DNA is TGCGCCAGCAGCGGTGGGACAGCCCAGAACACTGAA.